The 19 T cell receptor beta chains listed next were all sequenced from one sample in a study of graft-versus-host responses after intestinal transplantation. These receptors have no identified antigens. The method was immunoSEQ multiplex PCR; TCRdb's version includes in-frame clones alone and lacks a portion of them. The sample records about 100,000 clones, roughly nine tenths being singletons. Sequencing was performed on unstimulated CD4+ T cells sorted from spleen or lymph node cells, taken before transplant. Receptor source: a human donor who was the organ donor for an intestinal transplant.

The CDR3 spells CASSLLVGREAFF. The CDR3 DNA is TGTGCCAGCAGTTTATTAGTCGGCAGAGAAGCTTTCTTT. The gene calls are TRBV28 and TRBJ1-1; D is unresolved. Germline V gene sequence: CDR1 MDHEN, CDR2 SYDVKM. Trimming removed 1 base from V and 8 bases from J, with 11 bases in between. The CDR3 is made up of 13 amino acids.

The chain is built from TRBV5-1 and TRBJ2-5; weak D call: TRBD1 (5 bases). Trimming removed 6 bases from V and 1 base from J, with 13 bases in between. Per the germline V gene, CDR1 is SGHRS and CDR2 is YFSETQ. This CDR3 has 14 residues. As DNA, the CDR3 is TGCGCCAGCAACATAAGGGGCGTCCAAGAGACCCAGTACTTC. This codes for CASNIRGVQETQYF.

The rearrangement joins TRBV6-4 to TRBJ2-2, with a possible D match to TRBD1 (5 bases). Germline CDR1 MRHNA, CDR2 SNTAGT. This CDR3 is 13 amino acids long. V shed 6 bases and J shed 4 bases, with 9 bases lying between them. This chain's CDR3 is CASSPQGTGELFF. Here the CDR3 DNA reads TGTGCCAGCAGCCCCCAGGGCACCGGGGAGCTGTTTTTT.

J is TRBJ1-4 and V is TRBV25-1; D unresolved. The CDR3 spans 11 residues. Trimming removed 6 bases at V and 6 bases at J, with 5 bases between. Per the germline V gene, CDR1 is MGHDK and CDR2 is SYGVNS. CDR3 residues: CASRSYEKLFF. The CDR3 DNA is TGTGCCAGCAGGTCATATGAAAAACTGTTTTTT.

This clone was observed once. The chain recombines TRBV4-2 with TRBJ2-7, with 7 bases lining up with TRBD1. The CDR3 is 16 amino acids. In germline, CDR1 is LGHNA, CDR2 YNFKEQ. The V segment lost 3 bases and the J segment 3 bases; nucleotides outside the gene matches: 11. CDR3 amino acids: CASSQEQGTRYYEQYF. The CDR3 nucleotides are TGTGCCAGCAGCCAGGAACAGGGGACAAGATACTACGAGCAGTACTTC.

The chain combines TRBV9 with TRBJ2-5; TRBD1 matches at 9 bases. Germline V gives CDR1 SGDLS, CDR2 YYNGEE. V shed 1 base, J shed 3 bases, and the junction held 1 base outside the gene matches. The CDR3 is made up of 14 amino acids. The DNA of the CDR3 is TGTGCCAGCAGCGTATGGACAGGGGAAGAGACCCAGTACTTC. It specifies CASSVWTGEETQYF.

V is TRBV10-3 and J is TRBJ2-5; the D gene could be TRBD1 or TRBD2 (6 bases each). The end of the DNA fits TRBJ2-7 better, so the J call may be wrong. The CDR3 is 11 residues long. Germline lookup yields CDR1 ENHRY and CDR2 SYGVKD. The CDR3 here is CAVRGRNEQYF. CDR3 DNA: TGTGCCGTCCGGGGGCGAAACGAGCAGTACTTC.

This rearrangement joins TRBV28 to TRBJ1-2; tentatively, D is TRBD1 (6 bases). The CDR3 is 15 amino acids. Germline-derived CDR1 and CDR2 are MDHEN and SYDVKM. V was pared by 6 bases and J by 6 bases, with 20 bases between. CDR3 sequence (DNA): TGTGCCAGCAGCAACCAACAGCCAGGGGAGAATGGCTACACCTTC. This codes for CASSNQQPGENGYTF.

V usage is TRBV2 and J usage is TRBJ2-3; D remains unclear. V lost 4 bases and J lost 2, with 19 bases in between. CDR3 size: 17 residues. The V gene's germline CDR1 is SNHLY and CDR2 FYNNEI. The CDR3 sequence is CASSVFGPEHFTDTQYF. The CDR3 DNA follows: TGTGCCAGCAGTGTCTTTGGACCGGAACATTTCACAGATACGCAGTATTTT.

This sequence joins TRBV10-3 and TRBJ1-3; maybe TRBD1 (6 bases). CDR3 length equals 14 residues. Trimming took off 7 bases at V and 3 bases at J, with 13 bases between the two ends. From germline, CDR1 is ENHRY and CDR2 SYGVKD. For the CDR3, the DNA is TGTGCCATCAAGGTGGCAGGGGATGGAAACACCATATATTTT. Its translation: CAIKVAGDGNTIYF.

The V gene is TRBV27, the J gene TRBJ2-1; TRBD2 aligns across 9 bases. Germline V CDR1 and CDR2: MNHEY, SMNVEV (reference sequence). The J segment lost 3 bases and the V segment lost 8 bases, leaving 14 bases of the junction unmatched. CDR3 size: 17 residues. The CDR3 loop reads CASSSPRSGGIYNEQFF. CDR3 DNA: TGTGCCAGCTCCTCTCCTAGGAGCGGGGGGATCTACAATGAGCAGTTCTTC.

The chain uses TRBV10-3 and TRBJ2-7; the match to TRBD2 covers 8 bases. The CDR3 consists of 15 residues. V lost 5 bases to trimming and J lost 2 bases; unmatched junction nucleotides: 8. Germline V gene data show CDR1 as ENHRY and CDR2 as SYGVKD. CDR3 loop: CAISTLAGPTYEQYF. In nucleotides, the CDR3 is TGTGCCATCAGTACTTTAGCGGGGCCAACCTACGAGCAGTACTTC.

The V gene is TRBV30, the J gene TRBJ1-1; D is unclear. V gave up 4 bases and J gave up 5 bases, with 14 bases separating them. Germline lookup yields CDR1 GTSNPN and CDR2 SVGIG (reference sequence). The CDR3 sequence is 13 residues long. The CDR3 here is CAWKVFGWTEAFF. For the CDR3, the DNA is TGTGCCTGGAAGGTTTTTGGTTGGACTGAAGCTTTCTTT. The complete variable domain, with remaining parts taken from reference TRBV30 and TRBJ1-1, reads SQTIHQWPATLVQPVGSPLSLECTVEGTSNPNLYWYRQAAGRGLQLLFYSVGIGQISSEVPQNLSASRPQDRQFILSSKKLLLSDSGFYLCAWKVFGWTEAFFGQGTRLTVV.

This chain uses TRBV19 with TRBJ1-1; D may be TRBD1 (6 bases). The length of the CDR3 is 12 residues. V dropped 10 bases and J dropped 1 base, with 10 bases sitting between them. Per germline, CDR1 LNHDA and CDR2 SQIVND (reference sequence). The CDR3 protein is CATKQGNTEAFF. The CDR3 DNA is TGTGCCACCAAACAGGGGAACACTGAAGCTTTCTTT.

The chain is built from TRBV28 and TRBJ1-2, with TRBD1 identical over 9 bases. Per germline, CDR1 MDHEN and CDR2 SYDVKM. This CDR3 has 15 amino acids. V was pared by 6 bases and J by 5 bases, with 10 bases of the junction left unmatched. CDR3 sequence (DNA): TGTGCCAGCAGCTCAGCCGGGACAGGGAGGTATGGCTACACCTTC. It is translated as CASSSAGTGRYGYTF.

This chain links TRBV7-9 with TRBJ2-1, with 11 bases fitting TRBD2. CDR1 is SEHNR, CDR2 FQNEAQ, per germline (reference sequence). J lost 9 bases, V lost 5 bases, and 9 bases had no gene match. The CDR3 contains 15 residues. The CDR3 sequence: CASSVTSGVGSEQFF. In DNA form, the CDR3 reads TGTGCCAGCAGCGTGACTAGCGGGGTGGGCAGTGAGCAGTTCTTC.

This clone was detected a few times. A junction boundary mismatches the germline segment, possibly from a read error. The chain links TRBV7-3 to TRBJ2-3, with 11 positions matching TRBD2. This CDR3 has 13 residues. Germline V CDR1 and CDR2: SGHTA, FQGTGA. This chain's CDR3 is CASSFLAGGPLHF. Written as DNA, the CDR3 is TGTGCCAGCAGCTTTTTAGCGGGGGGGCCCTTGCATTTT.

This CDR3 reads CASSPHRTGDPAAFF. The CDR3 DNA sequence: TGTGCCAGCAGCCCTCATCGGACAGGGGACCCAGCAGCTTTCTTT. This rearrangement joins TRBV6-1 to TRBJ1-1; 9 bases are a match to TRBD1. CDR1 is MNHNS, CDR2 SASEGT, per germline. The CDR3 runs 15 residues. J lost 10 bases, V lost 6 bases, and 15 bases had no gene match.

The V call is TRBV7-3, the J call TRBJ2-5, with 8 bases matching TRBD1. V trimming: 5 bases; J trimming: 4 bases; junction bases outside the gene matches: 6. The CDR3 consists of 14 residues. Looked up from germline, CDR1 is SGHTA and CDR2 is FQGTGA. CDR3 sequence: CASSLDRGAETQYF. The CDR3 coding sequence is TGTGCCAGCAGCCTAGACAGGGGAGCAGAGACCCAGTACTTC.